The 2 T cell receptor beta chains listed next were all sequenced from one sample in a study of blood T cell repertoires in COVID-19. Sequencing used immunoSEQ multiplex PCR; TCRdb keeps in-frame clones, though not all of them. The sample has tens of thousands of clones; 70% to 75% are singletons. Material: peripheral blood. Receptors were obtained from a man in his 60s with acute or convalescent COVID-19.

The rearrangement uses TRBV25-1 and TRBJ1-2; a possible D gene is TRBD1 (6 bases). Germline CDR1 is MGHDK and CDR2 is SYGVNS. Trimming took off 1 base at V and 6 bases at J, with 15 bases between the two ends. The CDR3 is 15 residues long. CDR3 loop: CASSESRAGANGYTF. The CDR3 bases are TGTGCCAGCAGTGAATCGCGGGCGGGGGCTAATGGCTACACCTTC.

In its sample, this clone was seen a few times. The chain has TRBV5-6 and TRBJ2-7, with a possible D match to TRBD2 (6 bases). Per the germline V gene, CDR1 is SGHDT and CDR2 is YYEEEE. V dropped 2 bases and J dropped 5 bases, with 17 bases sitting between them. CDR3 length equals 15 residues. The CDR3 sequence: CASSFPVRGGDEQYF. The CDR3 DNA sequence: TGTGCCAGCAGCTTTCCCGTCCGGGGAGGCGACGAGCAGTACTTC.